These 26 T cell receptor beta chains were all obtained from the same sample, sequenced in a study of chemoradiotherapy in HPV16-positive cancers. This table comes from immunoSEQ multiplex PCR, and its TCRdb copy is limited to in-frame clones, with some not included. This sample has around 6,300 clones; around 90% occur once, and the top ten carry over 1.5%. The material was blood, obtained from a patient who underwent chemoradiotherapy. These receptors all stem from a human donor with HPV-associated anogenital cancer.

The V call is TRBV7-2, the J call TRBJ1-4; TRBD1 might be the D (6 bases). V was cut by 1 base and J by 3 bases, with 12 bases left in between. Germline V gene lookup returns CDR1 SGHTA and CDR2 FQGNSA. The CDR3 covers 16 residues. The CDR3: CASSLGQVPSNEKLFF. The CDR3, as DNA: TGTGCCAGCAGCTTAGGACAGGTCCCCTCTAATGAAAAACTGTTTTTT.

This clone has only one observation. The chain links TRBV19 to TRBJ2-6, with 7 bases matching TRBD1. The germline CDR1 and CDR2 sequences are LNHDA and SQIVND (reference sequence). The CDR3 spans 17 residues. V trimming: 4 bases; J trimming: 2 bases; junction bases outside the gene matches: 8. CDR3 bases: TGTGCCAGTAGTAAATCCGCCGACAGGGCTGGGGCCAACGTCCTGACTTTC. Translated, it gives CASSKSADRAGANVLTF.

CDR3 sequence (DNA): TGTGCCACCACGAAGCAAGGGGGCCTTAACAATGAGCAGTTCTTC. Translated, it gives CATTKQGGLNNEQFF. The chain combines TRBV7-2 with TRBJ2-1; 7 nucleotides match TRBD1. The CDR3 covers 15 residues. Trimming removed 10 bases from V and 5 bases from J; junction bases left unmatched: 14. Germline V lookup: CDR1 SGHTA, CDR2 FQGNSA.

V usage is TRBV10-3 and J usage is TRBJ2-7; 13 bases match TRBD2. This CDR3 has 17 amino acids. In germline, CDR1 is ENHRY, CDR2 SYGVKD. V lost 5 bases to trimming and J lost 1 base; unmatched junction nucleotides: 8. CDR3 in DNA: TGTGCCATCAGTACCGGACTAGCGGGGGTCCCATCCTACGAGCAGTACTTC. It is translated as CAISTGLAGVPSYEQYF.

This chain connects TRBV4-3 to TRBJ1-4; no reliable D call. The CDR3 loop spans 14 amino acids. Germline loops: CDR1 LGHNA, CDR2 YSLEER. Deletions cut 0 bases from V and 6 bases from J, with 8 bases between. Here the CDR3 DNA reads TGCGCCAGCAGCCAAGATTACGGGGATGAAAAACTGTTTTTT. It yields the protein CASSQDYGDEKLFF.

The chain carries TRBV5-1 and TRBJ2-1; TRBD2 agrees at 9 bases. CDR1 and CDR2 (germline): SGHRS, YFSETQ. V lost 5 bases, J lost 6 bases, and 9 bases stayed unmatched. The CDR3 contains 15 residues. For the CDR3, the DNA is TGCGCCAGCAGACCGACTAGCGGAGGCGGCAATGAGCAGTTCTTC. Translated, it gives CASRPTSGGGNEQFF.

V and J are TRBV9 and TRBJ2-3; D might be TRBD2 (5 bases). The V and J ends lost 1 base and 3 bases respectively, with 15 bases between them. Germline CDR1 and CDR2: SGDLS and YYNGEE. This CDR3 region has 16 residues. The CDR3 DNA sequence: TGTGCCAGCAGCGTAAGGATCCAGCGGATAACAGATACGCAGTATTTT. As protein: CASSVRIQRITDTQYF.

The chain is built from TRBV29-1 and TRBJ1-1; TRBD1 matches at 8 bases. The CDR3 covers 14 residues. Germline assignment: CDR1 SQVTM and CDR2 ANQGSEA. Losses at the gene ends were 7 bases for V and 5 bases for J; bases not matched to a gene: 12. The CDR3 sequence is CSAGGTGGKTEAFF. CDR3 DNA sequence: TGCAGCGCAGGAGGAACAGGGGGGAAGACTGAAGCTTTCTTT.

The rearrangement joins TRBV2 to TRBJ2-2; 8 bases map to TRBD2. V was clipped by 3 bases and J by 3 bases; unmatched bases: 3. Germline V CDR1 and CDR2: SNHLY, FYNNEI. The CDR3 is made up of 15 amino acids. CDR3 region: CASSELAGYTGELFF. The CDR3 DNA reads TGTGCCAGCAGTGAGTTAGCGGGGTACACCGGGGAGCTGTTTTTT.

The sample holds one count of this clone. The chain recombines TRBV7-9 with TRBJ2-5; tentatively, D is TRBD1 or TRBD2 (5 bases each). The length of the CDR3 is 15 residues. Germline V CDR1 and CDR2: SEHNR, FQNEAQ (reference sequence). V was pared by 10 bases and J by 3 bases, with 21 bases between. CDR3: CATAGEGKGKETQYF. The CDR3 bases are TGTGCCACCGCCGGTGAGGGGAAGGGGAAAGAGACCCAGTACTTC.

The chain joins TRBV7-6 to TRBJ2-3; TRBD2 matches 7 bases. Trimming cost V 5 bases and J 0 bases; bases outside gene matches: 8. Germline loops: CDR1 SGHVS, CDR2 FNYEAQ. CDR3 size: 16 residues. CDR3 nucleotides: TGTGCCAGCAGCCCGAAGGGGCGGGGGAGCACAGATACGCAGTATTTT. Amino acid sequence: CASSPKGRGSTDTQYF.

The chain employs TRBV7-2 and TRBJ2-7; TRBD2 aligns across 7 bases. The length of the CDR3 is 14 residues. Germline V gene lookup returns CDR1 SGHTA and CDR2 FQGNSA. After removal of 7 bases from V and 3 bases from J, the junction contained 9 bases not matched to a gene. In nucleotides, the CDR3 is TGTGCCAGCACCCTCTCACTAGCGCTCTACGAGCAGTACTTC. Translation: CASTLSLALYEQYF.

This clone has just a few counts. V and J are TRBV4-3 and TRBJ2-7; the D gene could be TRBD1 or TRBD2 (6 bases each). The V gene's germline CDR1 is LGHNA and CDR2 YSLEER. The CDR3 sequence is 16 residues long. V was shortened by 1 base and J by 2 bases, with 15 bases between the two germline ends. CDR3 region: CASSQAWGAGTYEQYF. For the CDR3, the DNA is TGCGCCAGCAGCCAAGCCTGGGGGGCGGGAACCTACGAGCAGTACTTC.

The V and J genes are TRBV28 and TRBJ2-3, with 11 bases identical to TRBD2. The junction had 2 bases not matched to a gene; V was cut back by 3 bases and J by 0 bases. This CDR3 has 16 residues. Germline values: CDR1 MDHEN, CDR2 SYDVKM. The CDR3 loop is CASSLGTSGSTDTQYF. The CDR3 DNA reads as TGTGCCAGCAGTTTGGGGACTAGCGGAAGCACAGATACGCAGTATTTT.

The CDR3 reads CASAFGGSYEQYF. CDR3 bases: TGTGCCAGCGCCTTCGGGGGGTCCTACGAGCAGTACTTC. The chain uses TRBV5-4 and TRBJ2-7, with 7 bases that match TRBD2. Losses at the gene ends were 7 bases for V and 1 base for J; bases not matched to a gene: 5. Germline loops: CDR1 SGHNT, CDR2 YYREEE (reference sequence). This CDR3 contains 13 residues.

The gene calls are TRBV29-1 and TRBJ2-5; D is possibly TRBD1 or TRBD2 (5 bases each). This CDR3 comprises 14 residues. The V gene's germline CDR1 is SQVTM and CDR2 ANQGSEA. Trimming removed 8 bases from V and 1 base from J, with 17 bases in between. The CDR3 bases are TGCAGCTCTTTGCCAGGGAGCCTCCAAGAGACCCAGTACTTC. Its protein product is CSSLPGSLQETQYF.

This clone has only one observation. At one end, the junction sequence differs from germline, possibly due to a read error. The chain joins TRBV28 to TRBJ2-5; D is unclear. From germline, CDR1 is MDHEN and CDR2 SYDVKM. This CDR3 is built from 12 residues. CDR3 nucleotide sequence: TGTGCCAGCAGTATGACCCCCGCGGTAAGCAACTTC. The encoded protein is CASSMTPAVSNF.

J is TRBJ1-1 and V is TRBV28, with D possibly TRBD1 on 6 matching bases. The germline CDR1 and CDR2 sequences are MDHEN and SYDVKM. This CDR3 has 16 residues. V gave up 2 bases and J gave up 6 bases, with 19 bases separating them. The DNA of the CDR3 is TGTGCCAGCAGTTTAGCATACAGAGGGGGGGTCTCTGAAGCTTTCTTT. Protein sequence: CASSLAYRGGVSEAFF.

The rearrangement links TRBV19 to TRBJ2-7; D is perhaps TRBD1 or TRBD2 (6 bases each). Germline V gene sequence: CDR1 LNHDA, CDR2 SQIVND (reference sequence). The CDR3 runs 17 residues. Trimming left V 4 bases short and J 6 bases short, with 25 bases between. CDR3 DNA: TGTGCCAGTAGTACGCGCGGAACAGGGAGGTTGTCGGTCGAGCAGTACTTC. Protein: CASSTRGTGRLSVEQYF.

The chain's CDR3 is CASSFRQGIYEQYF. In DNA, the CDR3 is TGTGCCAGCAGCTTTAGACAGGGGATCTACGAGCAGTACTTC. The chain links TRBV7-2 to TRBJ2-7; 8 nucleotides align to TRBD1. The junction had 4 bases not matched to a gene; V was cut back by 3 bases and J by 3 bases. The CDR3 sequence is 14 residues long. The germline gives CDR1 SGHTA, CDR2 FQGNSA.

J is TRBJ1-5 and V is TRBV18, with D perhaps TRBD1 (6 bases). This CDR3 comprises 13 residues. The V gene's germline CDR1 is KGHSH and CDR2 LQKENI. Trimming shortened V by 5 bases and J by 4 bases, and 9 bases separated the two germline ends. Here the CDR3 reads CASSRTDNQPQHF. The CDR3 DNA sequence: TGTGCCAGCTCAAGGACAGATAATCAGCCCCAGCATTTT.

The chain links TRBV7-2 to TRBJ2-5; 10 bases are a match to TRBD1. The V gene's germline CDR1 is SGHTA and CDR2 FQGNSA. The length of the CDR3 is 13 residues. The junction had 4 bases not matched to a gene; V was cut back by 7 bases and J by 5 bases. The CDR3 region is CASTRDRGETQYF. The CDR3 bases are TGTGCCAGCACCAGGGACAGGGGCGAGACCCAGTACTTC.

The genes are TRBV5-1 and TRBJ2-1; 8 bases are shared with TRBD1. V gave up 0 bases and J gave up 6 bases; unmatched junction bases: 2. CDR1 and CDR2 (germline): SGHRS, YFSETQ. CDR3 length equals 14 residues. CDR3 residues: CASSLARGRNEQFF. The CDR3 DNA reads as TGCGCCAGCAGCTTGGCCAGGGGGCGCAATGAGCAGTTCTTC.

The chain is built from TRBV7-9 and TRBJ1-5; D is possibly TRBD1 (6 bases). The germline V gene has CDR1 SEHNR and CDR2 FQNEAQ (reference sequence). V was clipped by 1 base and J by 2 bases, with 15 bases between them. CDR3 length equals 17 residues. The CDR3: CASSLGRGGGGNQPQHF. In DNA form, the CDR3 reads TGTGCCAGCAGCTTAGGGCGAGGGGGAGGGGGCAATCAGCCCCAGCATTTT.

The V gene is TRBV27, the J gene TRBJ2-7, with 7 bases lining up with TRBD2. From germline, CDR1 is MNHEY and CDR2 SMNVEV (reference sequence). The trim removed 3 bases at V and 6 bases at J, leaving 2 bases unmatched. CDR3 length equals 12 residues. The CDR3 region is CASSFSGTEQYF. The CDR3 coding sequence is TGTGCCAGCAGTTTCAGCGGGACCGAGCAGTACTTC.

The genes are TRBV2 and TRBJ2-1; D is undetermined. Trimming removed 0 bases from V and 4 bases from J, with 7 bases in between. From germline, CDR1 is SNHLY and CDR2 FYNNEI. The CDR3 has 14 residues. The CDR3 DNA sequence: TGTGCCAGCAGTGAAGCGTCGGAGTACAATGAGCAGTTCTTC. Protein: CASSEASEYNEQFF.